This entry describes one T cell receptor beta chain. Sequencing used immunoSEQ multiplex PCR; TCRdb keeps in-frame clones, though not all of them. The sample lists 100,000 or so clones; 92% were seen once. This entry is derived from a study of control samples from healthy donors and cancer patients. The CDR3 extends over 15 amino acids. Germline loops: CDR1 ENHRY, CDR2 SYGVKD. J lost 5 bases, V lost 5 bases, and 9 bases had no gene match. The sequencing input was blood. The chain combines TRBV10-3 with TRBJ2-3, with TRBD1 matching over 8 bases. This clonotype originated in a woman between 18 and 30 years old in good health. As DNA, the CDR3 is TGTGCCATCAGTCCTTGGACAGGGAAGGTAGATACGCAGTATTTT. Its protein product is CAISPWTGKVDTQYF.